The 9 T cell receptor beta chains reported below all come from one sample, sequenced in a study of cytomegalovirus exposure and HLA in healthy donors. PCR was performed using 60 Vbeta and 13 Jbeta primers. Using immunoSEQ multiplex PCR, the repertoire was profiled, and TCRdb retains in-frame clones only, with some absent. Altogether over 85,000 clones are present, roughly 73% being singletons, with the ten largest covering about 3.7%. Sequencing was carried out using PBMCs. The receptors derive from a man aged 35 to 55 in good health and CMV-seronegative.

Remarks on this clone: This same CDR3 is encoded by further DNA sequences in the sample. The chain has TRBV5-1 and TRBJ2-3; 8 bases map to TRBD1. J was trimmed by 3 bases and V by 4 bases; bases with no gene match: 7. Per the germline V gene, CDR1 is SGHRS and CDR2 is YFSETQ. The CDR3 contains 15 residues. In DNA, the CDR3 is TGCGCCAGCAGCCCCGGACAGGGTCTTACAGATACGCAGTATTTT. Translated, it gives CASSPGQGLTDTQYF.

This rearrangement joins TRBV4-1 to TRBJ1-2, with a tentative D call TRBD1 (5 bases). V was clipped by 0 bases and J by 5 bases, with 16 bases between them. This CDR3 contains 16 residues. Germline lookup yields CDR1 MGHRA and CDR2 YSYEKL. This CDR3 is CASSQDGEGWVYGYTF. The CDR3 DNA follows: TGCGCCAGCAGCCAAGATGGGGAGGGGTGGGTGTATGGCTACACCTTC.

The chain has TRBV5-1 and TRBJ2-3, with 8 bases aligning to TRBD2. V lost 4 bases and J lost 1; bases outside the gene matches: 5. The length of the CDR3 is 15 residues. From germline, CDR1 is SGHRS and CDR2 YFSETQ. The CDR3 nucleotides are TGCGCCAGCAGCATCGGACTAGCTGGCACAGATACGCAGTATTTT. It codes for CASSIGLAGTDTQYF.

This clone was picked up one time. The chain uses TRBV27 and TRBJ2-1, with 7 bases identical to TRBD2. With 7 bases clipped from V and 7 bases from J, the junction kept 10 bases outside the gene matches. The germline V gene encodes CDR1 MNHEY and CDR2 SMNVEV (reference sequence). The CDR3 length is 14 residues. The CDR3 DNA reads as TGTGCCAGCAAACGGACGTTGGGAGGGAATGAGCAGTTCTTC. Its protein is CASKRTLGGNEQFF.

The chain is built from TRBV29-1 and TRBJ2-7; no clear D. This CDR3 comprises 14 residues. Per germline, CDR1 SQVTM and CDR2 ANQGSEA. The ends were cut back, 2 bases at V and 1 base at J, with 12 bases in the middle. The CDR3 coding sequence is TGCAGCGTTGAATTCCCGGCTAGATCCTACGAGCAGTACTTC. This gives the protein CSVEFPARSYEQYF.

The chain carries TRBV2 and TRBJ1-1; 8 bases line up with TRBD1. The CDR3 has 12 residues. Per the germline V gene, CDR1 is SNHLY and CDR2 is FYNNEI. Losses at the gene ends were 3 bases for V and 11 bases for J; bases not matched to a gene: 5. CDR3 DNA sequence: TGTGCCAGCAGTGACAGGGGGCGCGCCGCTTTCTTT. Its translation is CASSDRGRAAFF. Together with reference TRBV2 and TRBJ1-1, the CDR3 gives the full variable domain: EPEVTQTPSHQVTQMGQEVILRCVPISNHLYFYWYRQILGQKVEFLVSFYNNEISEKSEIFDDQFSVERPDGSNFTLKIRSTKLEDSAMYFCASSDRGRAAFFGQGTRLTVV.

The CDR3 DNA reads TGTGCCAGCAGCTTCCGGACAGGGAGTGGCTACACCTTC. It is translated as CASSFRTGSGYTF. V is TRBV7-2 and J is TRBJ1-2, with 8 positions matching TRBD1. V lost 3 bases and J lost 7; bases outside the gene matches: 4. The CDR3 length is 13 residues. CDR1 SGHTA and CDR2 FQGNSA come from the germline V gene.

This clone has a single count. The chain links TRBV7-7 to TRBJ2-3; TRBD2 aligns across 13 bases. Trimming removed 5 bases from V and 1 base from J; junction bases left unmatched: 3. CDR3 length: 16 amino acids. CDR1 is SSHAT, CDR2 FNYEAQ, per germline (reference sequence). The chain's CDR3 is CASSPGTSGGTDTQYF. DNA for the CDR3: TGTGCCAGCAGCCCAGGGACTAGCGGGGGCACAGATACGCAGTATTTT. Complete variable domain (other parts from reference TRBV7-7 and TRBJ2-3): GAGVSQSPRYKVTKRGQDVTLRCDPISSHATLYWYQQALGQGPEFLTYFNYEAQPDKSGLPSDRFSAERPEGSISTLTIQRTEQRDSAMYRCASSPGTSGGTDTQYFGPGTRLTVL.

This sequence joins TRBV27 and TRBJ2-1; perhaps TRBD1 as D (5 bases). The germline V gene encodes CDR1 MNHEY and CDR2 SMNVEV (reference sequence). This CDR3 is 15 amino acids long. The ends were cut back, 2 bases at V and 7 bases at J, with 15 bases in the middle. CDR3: CASSLGAGRWNEQFF. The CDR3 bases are TGTGCCAGCAGTTTAGGGGCAGGGCGGTGGAATGAGCAGTTCTTC.